Listed here are 5 T cell receptor beta chains from one sample, sequenced in a study of blood T cell repertoires in COVID-19. Assay: immunoSEQ multiplex PCR; the TCRdb copy retains only in-frame clones and omits some. Seen here are approximately 350,000 clones, about 86% observed once, and the top ten hold about 3%. Specimen: peripheral blood. The receptors come from a man aged 25-45 years with active or convalescent COVID-19.

V usage is TRBV7-9 and J usage is TRBJ1-1; 7 bases fit TRBD1. The V gene's germline CDR1 is SEHNR and CDR2 FQNEAQ (reference sequence). Trimming took 6 bases from V and 9 from J; bases not matched to a gene: 4. This CDR3 has 11 residues. The CDR3 sequence: CASSPGQQAFF. CDR3 bases: TGTGCCAGCAGTCCGGGACAGCAAGCTTTCTTT.

The CDR3 spells CASPSGEDRAVYNSPLHF. The DNA of the CDR3 is TGTGCCAGTCCCTCAGGGGAGGACAGGGCCGTCTATAATTCACCCCTCCACTTT. V gene TRBV19 combines with J gene TRBJ1-6; 8 bases agree with TRBD1. There are 18 residues in the CDR3. Germline loops: CDR1 LNHDA, CDR2 SQIVND (reference sequence). The V gene end was trimmed by 8 bases and the J gene end by 3 bases; junction bases not matched to a gene: 15.

This clone was seen once. CDR3 bases: TGTGCCAGCAGCCCCCTCGGGGGGCGCGAAAAACTGTTTTTT. It translates to CASSPLGGREKLFF. This sequence joins TRBV9 and TRBJ1-4; D might be TRBD1 (6 bases). CDR1 is SGDLS, CDR2 YYNGEE, per germline. Trimming cost V 4 bases and J 8 bases, with 15 bases left between them. The CDR3 runs 14 residues.

The rearrangement joins TRBV5-4 to TRBJ1-2; 7 bases agree with TRBD1. Germline values: CDR1 SGHNT, CDR2 YYREEE (reference sequence). This CDR3 comprises 16 residues. The junction had 13 bases not matched to a gene; V was cut back by 4 bases and J by 4 bases. The CDR3 coding sequence is TGTGCCAGCAGCCGTGGAATAACCGGGACAGTCTATGGCTACACCTTC. Translated: CASSRGITGTVYGYTF.

The CDR3 DNA sequence: TGTGCCAGTAGATCCCTTGACAGGGGGACTGAAAAACTGTTTTTT. This encodes CASRSLDRGTEKLFF. V usage is TRBV19 and J usage is TRBJ1-4; 9 bases line up with TRBD1. Germline trimming cut 6 bases from V and 7 bases from J; bases unmatched to any gene: 9. CDR3 length equals 15 residues. Germline lookup yields CDR1 LNHDA and CDR2 SQIVND (reference sequence).